The rows below give T cell receptor beta chains drawn from one sample of a study of T cell repertoires in cytomegalovirus infection. TCRdb reprocessed the reads via MiXCR and lists one record per CDR3 protein. The sample holds roughly 720,000 distinct CDR3 sequences, 35% seen once. The material sequenced was PBMCs. The receptors originated from a human donor in good health (CMV status not recorded). Some clones in this sample may be carry-over from other donors' samples. The CDR3 runs from the conserved cysteine through the conserved F or W. A D gene is named only where the DNA matches it firmly. Some rows have no size entry. The others give once, few or many, or a class for an expanded clone.

CDR3nt: TGTGCCACCAGTGCCAATGCTAGGACCAACTACAATGAGCAGTTCTTC
CDR3aa: CATSANARTNYNEQFF
d_gene: NA
j_gene: TRBJ2-1
v_gene: TRBV24-1
abundance: NA

CDR3nt: TGTGCCAGCAGCTTAGCGCAAGGCTTTGAAGCTTTCTTT
CDR3aa: CASSLAQGFEAFF
d_gene: NA
j_gene: TRBJ1-1
v_gene: TRBV7-8
abundance: NA

CDR3nt: TGTGCCAGCATGGGAACAGGGGGGAAGTACGAGCAGTACTTC
CDR3aa: CASMGTGGKYEQYF
d_gene: TRBD1
j_gene: TRBJ2-7
v_gene: TRBV6-6
abundance: NA

CDR3nt: TGTGCCAGCAGCAGACAGGGAGATCGGTCACCCCTCCACTTT
CDR3aa: CASSRQGDRSPLHF
d_gene: TRBD1
j_gene: TRBJ1-6
v_gene: TRBV7-9
abundance: many

CDR3nt: TGCAGTGCTAAAGCGGGGGGGGGCACAGATACGCAGTATTTT
CDR3aa: CSAKAGGGTDTQYF
d_gene: TRBD2
j_gene: TRBJ2-3
v_gene: TRBV20-1
abundance: NA

CDR3nt: TGTGCCAGCAGTGGTCCCGGGACAGGATCGAACACCGGGGAGCTGTTTTTT
CDR3aa: CASSGPGTGSNTGELFF
d_gene: TRBD1
j_gene: TRBJ2-2
v_gene: TRBV6-1
abundance: NA

CDR3nt: TGCAGTGCGCTGACAGGGCCGGGTTCACCCCTCCACTTT
CDR3aa: CSALTGPGSPLHF
d_gene: TRBD1
j_gene: TRBJ1-6
v_gene: TRBV20-1
abundance: once

CDR3nt: TGTGCCAGCAGGATAGCGGAGGACCAAGAGACCCAGTACTTC
CDR3aa: CASRIAEDQETQYF
d_gene: NA
j_gene: TRBJ2-5
v_gene: TRBV12-3/TRBV12-4
abundance: NA

CDR3nt: TGTGCCATCAGGGCAGGGATGGATGGTACTGAAGCTTTCTTT
CDR3aa: CAIRAGMDGTEAFF
d_gene: NA
j_gene: TRBJ1-1
v_gene: TRBV10-3
abundance: many

CDR3nt: TGTGCCAGCCTGAGACCGCGTTCTGGGGCCAACGTCCTGACTTTC
CDR3aa: CASLRPRSGANVLTF
d_gene: NA
j_gene: TRBJ2-6
v_gene: TRBV7-2
abundance: few

CDR3nt: TGCGCCAGCAGCTTACCCCTCACAGGGGGCACGGGTGAAGCTTTCTTT
CDR3aa: CASSLPLTGGTGEAFF
d_gene: TRBD1
j_gene: TRBJ1-1
v_gene: TRBV5-1
abundance: NA

CDR3nt: TGTGCCAGCAGCTTATTCGTGAGAGGGGGAATGCCTGGCGAGCAGTACTTC
CDR3aa: CASSLFVRGGMPGEQYF
d_gene: NA
j_gene: TRBJ2-7
v_gene: TRBV7-8
abundance: NA

CDR3nt: TGTGCCAGCAGCGAACACAGGGGGCTCGTCGCTGAAGCTTTCTTT
CDR3aa: CASSEHRGLVAEAFF
d_gene: TRBD1
j_gene: TRBJ1-1
v_gene: TRBV11-1
abundance: few

CDR3nt: TGTGCCAGCAGTCCCCTTGGTAGCGGGAGTGAGAATGAGCAGTTCTTC
CDR3aa: CASSPLGSGSENEQFF
d_gene: TRBD2
j_gene: TRBJ2-1
v_gene: TRBV12-3/TRBV12-4
abundance: NA

CDR3nt: TGTGCCAGCAGTGCGGCGGGACAGGGATTTCTGAACACTGAAGCTTTCTTT
CDR3aa: CASSAAGQGFLNTEAFF
d_gene: TRBD1
j_gene: TRBJ1-1
v_gene: TRBV12-3/TRBV12-4
abundance: few

CDR3nt: TGTGCCAGCAGCTTGGATATTAGCGGGATCACAGATACGCAGTATTTT
CDR3aa: CASSLDISGITDTQYF
d_gene: TRBD2
j_gene: TRBJ2-3
v_gene: TRBV5-4
abundance: few

CDR3nt: TGTGCCAGCAGCCACCGGGACTATAGCAATCAGCCCCAGCATTTT
CDR3aa: CASSHRDYSNQPQHF
d_gene: NA
j_gene: TRBJ1-5
v_gene: TRBV3-1
abundance: few

CDR3nt: TGTGCCACCAGTGGGAGTAGAGTGGACACTGAAGCTTTCTTT
CDR3aa: CATSGSRVDTEAFF
d_gene: NA
j_gene: TRBJ1-1
v_gene: TRBV24-1
abundance: NA

CDR3nt: TGTGCCATCAACAGGGGGAGTAGAGCGGGCTACACCTTC
CDR3aa: CAINRGSRAGYTF
d_gene: TRBD1
j_gene: TRBJ1-2
v_gene: TRBV5-4
abundance: NA

CDR3nt: TGCGCCAGCAGGGGGACTAGCGGGGATAGCTCCTACAATGAGCAGTTCTTC
CDR3aa: CASRGTSGDSSYNEQFF
d_gene: TRBD2
j_gene: TRBJ2-1
v_gene: TRBV10-2
abundance: NA

CDR3nt: TGTGCCAGCAGTGGTCCCGGGACAGGGGACGAGCAGTACTTC
CDR3aa: CASSGPGTGDEQYF
d_gene: TRBD1
j_gene: TRBJ2-7
v_gene: TRBV12-3/TRBV12-4
abundance: few

CDR3nt: TGTGCCAGCAGTTTGCCCGGTTCTACATGGGGCGGGGGGACAGATACGCAGTATTTT
CDR3aa: CASSLPGSTWGGGTDTQYF
d_gene: TRBD2
j_gene: TRBJ2-3
v_gene: TRBV28
abundance: NA

CDR3nt: TGTGCCAGCAGCCCACCCCTATTGACTAGCGGGGGGCCTAGCACAGATACGCAGTATTTT
CDR3aa: CASSPPLLTSGGPSTDTQYF
d_gene: TRBD2
j_gene: TRBJ2-3
v_gene: TRBV7-9
abundance: many

CDR3nt: TGCAGTGCTAGAGAGGGCCCCGGCTATGGCTACACCTTC
CDR3aa: CSAREGPGYGYTF
d_gene: NA
j_gene: TRBJ1-2
v_gene: TRBV20-1
abundance: NA

CDR3nt: TGTGCCAGCAGCTCTCGGACAGGGGGGCCGGATCAGCCCCAGCATTTT
CDR3aa: CASSSRTGGPDQPQHF
d_gene: TRBD1
j_gene: TRBJ1-5
v_gene: TRBV5-8
abundance: NA

CDR3nt: TGTGCCAGCAGCTTAGTCGGAGCGGGAGGGTCCTACAATGAGCAGTTCTTC
CDR3aa: CASSLVGAGGSYNEQFF
d_gene: TRBD2
j_gene: TRBJ2-1
v_gene: TRBV7-2
abundance: many

CDR3nt: TGCGCCAGCAGGGGACAACAGACGATGAACACTGAAGCTTTCTTT
CDR3aa: CASRGQQTMNTEAFF
d_gene: NA
j_gene: TRBJ1-1
v_gene: TRBV5-1
abundance: NA

CDR3nt: TGTGCCAGCAGGGACAACCAAGAGACCCAGTACTTC
CDR3aa: CASRDNQETQYF
d_gene: NA
j_gene: TRBJ2-5
v_gene: TRBV7-8
abundance: many

CDR3nt: TGTGCTAGCAGCACCCGGACAGGGGGCACCGGGGAGCTGTTTTTT
CDR3aa: CASSTRTGGTGELFF
d_gene: TRBD1
j_gene: TRBJ2-2
v_gene: TRBV7-6
abundance: NA

CDR3nt: TGTGCCAGCAGTTTCCTAGCGGGAGCGGGAGATACGCAGTATTTT
CDR3aa: CASSFLAGAGDTQYF
d_gene: TRBD2
j_gene: TRBJ2-3
v_gene: TRBV12-3/TRBV12-4
abundance: few

CDR3nt: TGCGCCAGCAGCTTGGTTGGGAAGGGGAATTCACCCCTCCACTTT
CDR3aa: CASSLVGKGNSPLHF
d_gene: NA
j_gene: TRBJ1-6
v_gene: TRBV5-1
abundance: few

CDR3nt: TGTGCCAGCAGTGATATTGGTAATACGCAGTATTTT
CDR3aa: CASSDIGNTQYF
d_gene: NA
j_gene: TRBJ2-3
v_gene: TRBV2
abundance: NA

CDR3nt: TGTGCCAGCAGTCAAAGGTCCGGGACAAGAAATGAAAAACTGTTTTTT
CDR3aa: CASSQRSGTRNEKLFF
d_gene: NA
j_gene: TRBJ1-4
v_gene: TRBV12-3/TRBV12-4
abundance: few

CDR3nt: TGCAGCGTTGAACCACAGTTTGGCACAGATACGCAGTATTTT
CDR3aa: CSVEPQFGTDTQYF
d_gene: NA
j_gene: TRBJ2-3
v_gene: TRBV29-1
abundance: few

CDR3nt: TGCAGTGCTAGAGAGCGGGGACTCACAGAGACGCAGTATTTT
CDR3aa: CSARERGLTETQYF
d_gene: NA
j_gene: TRBJ2-3
v_gene: TRBV20-1
abundance: NA

CDR3nt: TGTGCCAGCAGCTTAGAAATCAGGGAAATTAGCAATCAGCCCCAGCATTTT
CDR3aa: CASSLEIREISNQPQHF
d_gene: NA
j_gene: TRBJ1-5
v_gene: TRBV7-8
abundance: NA

CDR3nt: TGTGCCAGCAGCATCGGACCCTACGACGAGCAGTACTTC
CDR3aa: CASSIGPYDEQYF
d_gene: NA
j_gene: TRBJ2-7
v_gene: TRBV5-4
abundance: NA

CDR3nt: TGTGCCAGCAGCTTCGATTCAGCGGGAGGTACCTACGAGCAGTACTTC
CDR3aa: CASSFDSAGGTYEQYF
d_gene: TRBD2
j_gene: TRBJ2-7
v_gene: TRBV7-2
abundance: few

CDR3nt: TGTGCCAGCAGCGCGGACAGGGAGGAAGCTTTCTTT
CDR3aa: CASSADREEAFF
d_gene: TRBD1
j_gene: TRBJ1-1
v_gene: TRBV7-6
abundance: once

CDR3nt: TGTGCCAGCAGTACCTTTAGCGGGAGGCTGACCTACGAGCAGTACTTC
CDR3aa: CASSTFSGRLTYEQYF
d_gene: TRBD2
j_gene: TRBJ2-7
v_gene: TRBV6-1
abundance: few

CDR3nt: TGCAGTGCTAGAGGGAGACCGGGACTACTAGATACGCAGTATTTT
CDR3aa: CSARGRPGLLDTQYF
d_gene: TRBD2
j_gene: TRBJ2-3
v_gene: TRBV20-1
abundance: NA

CDR3nt: TGTGCCAGCAGCCAAGAAGCGGGCACAGATACGCAGTATTTT
CDR3aa: CASSQEAGTDTQYF
d_gene: NA
j_gene: TRBJ2-3
v_gene: TRBV4-2
abundance: NA

CDR3nt: TGTGCCAGCAGTGCCGGGACGTTGAATTCACCCCTCCACTTT
CDR3aa: CASSAGTLNSPLHF
d_gene: NA
j_gene: TRBJ1-6
v_gene: TRBV28
abundance: NA

CDR3nt: TGTGCCAGCAGTTTCGATCAGCGGGGTAGAGAGACCCAGTACTTC
CDR3aa: CASSFDQRGRETQYF
d_gene: TRBD2
j_gene: TRBJ2-5
v_gene: TRBV6-6
abundance: NA

CDR3nt: TGTGCCAGCAGTTTTGTACAGGGTGGGCCTCAGCCCCAGCATTTT
CDR3aa: CASSFVQGGPQPQHF
d_gene: NA
j_gene: TRBJ1-5
v_gene: TRBV12-3/TRBV12-4
abundance: NA

CDR3nt: TGTGCCAGCAGTTTGGCTGAGATTAAATCCTACGAGCAGTACTTC
CDR3aa: CASSLAEIKSYEQYF
d_gene: NA
j_gene: TRBJ2-7
v_gene: TRBV28
abundance: once